These T cell receptor beta chains were read from a single sample in a study of T cells in pancreatic ductal adenocarcinoma. Using immunoSEQ multiplex PCR, the repertoire was profiled, and TCRdb retains in-frame clones only, with some absent. This table holds about 31,000 clones, more than 80% found once. Sequences were obtained from PBMCs. The origin of the receptors is a human donor with pancreatic ductal adenocarcinoma. The CDR3 runs from the conserved cysteine through the conserved F or W. Each record gives: J gene, V gene, D gene, clone size, CDR3 protein, CDR3 DNA. A D gene is named only where the DNA matches it firmly. Where a row states a size, it is once, few, many or the class of an expanded clone; other rows omit it.

>TRBJ2-7|TRBV10-3|.|.
CAISGTALTSYEQYF
TGTGCCATCAGTGGTACAGCGCTCACCTCCTACGAGCAGTACTTC
>TRBJ1-2|TRBV7-2|.|.
CASSVDRHPTGGYTF
TGTGCCAGCAGCGTTGACAGACACCCCACGGGTGGCTACACCTTC
>TRBJ2-2|TRBV5-1|TRBD2|.
CASSLAWREARGGELFF
TGCGCCAGCAGCTTGGCTTGGCGGGAGGCCAGGGGCGGGGAGCTGTTTTTT
>TRBJ2-7|TRBV7-2|.|.
CASTAWSASYEQYF
TGTGCCAGCACCGCATGGAGTGCCTCCTACGAGCAGTACTTC
>TRBJ2-1|TRBV10-3|.|.
CAISETLSSYNEQFF
TGTGCCATCAGTGAGACTTTGAGCTCCTACAATGAGCAGTTCTTC
>TRBJ1-5|TRBV2|TRBD1|.
CASSETGVGNQPQHF
TGTGCCAGCAGTGAAACAGGGGTAGGGAATCAGCCCCAGCATTTT
>TRBJ1-2|TRBV28|.|medium-sized
CASSLFGGNYGYTF
TGTGCCAGCAGTTTATTCGGGGGGAACTATGGCTACACCTTC
>TRBJ2-1|TRBV28|.|.
CASTGPRDFENEQFF
TGTGCCAGCACCGGTCCCCGGGACTTCGAAAATGAGCAGTTCTTC
>TRBJ1-2|TRBV5-1|.|.
CASSFSGDYGYTF
TGCGCCAGCAGCTTTTCAGGGGACTATGGCTACACCTTC
>TRBJ2-7|TRBV5-6|.|.
CASSLDPDSYEQYF
TGTGCCAGCAGCTTGGATCCGGACTCCTACGAGCAGTACTTC
>TRBJ1-1|TRBV27|.|.
CASSLLDTEAFF
TGTGCCAGCAGTTTATTGGATACTGAAGCTTTCTTT
>TRBJ2-7|TRBV4-1|.|.
CASSQDRGPISYEQYF
TGCGCCAGCAGCCAAGATCGGGGGCCTATCTCCTACGAGCAGTACTTC
>TRBJ2-2|TRBV14|.|.
CASSQTVLGTGELFF
TGTGCCAGCAGCCAGACAGTTCTGGGCACCGGGGAGCTGTTTTTT
>TRBJ1-4|TRBV7-2|TRBD1|.
CASSFSGGGRTNEKLFF
TGTGCCAGCAGCTTTTCAGGGGGCGGTAGAACTAATGAAAAACTGTTTTTT
>TRBJ1-1|TRBV7-8|.|.
CASSSLKGTEAFF
TGTGCCAGCAGCTCCCTTAAGGGGACTGAAGCTTTCTTT
>TRBJ2-6|TRBV5-1|TRBD1|few
CASSLELNRGRSGANVLTF
TGCGCCAGCAGCTTGGAATTGAACAGGGGGCGATCTGGGGCCAACGTCCTGACTTTC
>TRBJ2-2|TRBV5-5|TRBD2|.
CASSLGAGGRGELFF
TGTGCCAGCAGCCTTGGAGCGGGAGGGCGCGGGGAGCTGTTTTTT